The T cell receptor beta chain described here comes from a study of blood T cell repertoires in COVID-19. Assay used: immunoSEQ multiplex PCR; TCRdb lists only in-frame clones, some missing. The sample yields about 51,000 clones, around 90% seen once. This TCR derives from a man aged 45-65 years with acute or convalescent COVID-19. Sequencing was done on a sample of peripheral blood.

CDR3 sequence: CASSKDHQRRRDRVHEQYF. The CDR3 nucleotides read TGTGCCAGCAGCAAAGATCATCAGAGGCGACGGGACAGAGTGCACGAGCAGTACTTC. This chain joins TRBV21-1 and TRBJ2-7; the tabulated D call, TRBD1, remains unverified against the DNA. TRBV21-1 is reported as a pseudogene. The CDR3 covers 19 residues.